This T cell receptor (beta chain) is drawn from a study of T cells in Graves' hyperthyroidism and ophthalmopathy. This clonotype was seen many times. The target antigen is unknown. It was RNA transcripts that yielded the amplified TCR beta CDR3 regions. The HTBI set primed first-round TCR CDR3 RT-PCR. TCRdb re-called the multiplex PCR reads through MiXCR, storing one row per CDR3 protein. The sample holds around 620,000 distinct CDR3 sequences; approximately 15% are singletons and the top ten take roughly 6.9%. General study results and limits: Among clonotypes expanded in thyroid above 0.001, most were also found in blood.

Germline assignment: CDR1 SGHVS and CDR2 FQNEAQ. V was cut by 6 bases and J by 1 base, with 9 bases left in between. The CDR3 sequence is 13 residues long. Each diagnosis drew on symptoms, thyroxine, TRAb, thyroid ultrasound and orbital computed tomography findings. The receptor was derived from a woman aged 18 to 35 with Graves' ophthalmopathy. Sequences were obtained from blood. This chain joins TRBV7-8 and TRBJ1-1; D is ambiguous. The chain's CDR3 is CASSPTRNTEAFF. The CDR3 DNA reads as TGTGCCAGCAGTCCAACAAGGAACACTGAAGCTTTCTTT.